Following are 19 T cell receptor beta chains from one sample sequenced in a study of OX40 agonist ivuxolimab in advanced cancers. The data were produced by immunoSEQ multiplex PCR, yet TCRdb's version contains in-frame clones alone and is incomplete. The sample lists about 25,000 clones; around 79% were seen once. The specimen comprised CD4+ or CD8+ T cells sorted from blood, sampled in a trial of the OX40 agonist ivuxolimab. These receptor sequences come from an adult with an advanced solid tumor such as melanoma, head and neck, liver or kidney cancer.

This clone came up a few times. V is TRBV2 and J is TRBJ1-3; D gene unclear. The CDR3 is 13 amino acids. The V gene's germline CDR1 is SNHLY and CDR2 FYNNEI. Trimming pared 7 bases from V and 0 bases from J, leaving 7 bases between. The CDR3 reads CASTVDSGNTIYF. The CDR3 nucleotides read TGTGCCAGCACAGTAGACTCTGGAAACACCATATATTTT.

The chain is built from TRBV7-9 and TRBJ1-4; D possibly corresponds to TRBD1 (5 bases). V was trimmed by 5 bases and J by 5 bases, leaving 15 bases between them. In germline, CDR1 is SEHNR, CDR2 FQNEAQ (reference sequence). CDR3 length: 15 amino acids. DNA for the CDR3: TGTGCCAGCAGCAAAAAGGGGTCTCTGAATGAAAAACTGTTTTTT. It yields the protein CASSKKGSLNEKLFF.

V usage is TRBV13 and J usage is TRBJ2-7; the D is unclear. The germline V gene has CDR1 PRHDT and CDR2 FYEKMQ (reference sequence). V was shortened by 2 bases and J by 5 bases, with 10 bases between the two germline ends. CDR3 length: 13 residues. This CDR3 reads CASSLMSGHEQYF. CDR3 nucleotide sequence: TGTGCCAGCAGCTTAATGTCTGGCCACGAGCAGTACTTC.

J is TRBJ2-7 and V is TRBV5-8, with 9 bases fitting TRBD1. This CDR3 comprises 11 residues. The germline CDR1 and CDR2 sequences are SGHTS and YDEGEE. V lost 10 bases, J lost 6 bases, and 5 bases stayed unmatched. In DNA, the CDR3 is TGTGCCTCGGGACAGGGCGGCGAGCAGTACTTC. Amino acid sequence: CASGQGGEQYF.

This chain connects TRBV13 to TRBJ2-2; a possible D gene is TRBD1 (6 bases). The germline V and J ends were trimmed by 6 bases and 0 bases, with 14 bases remaining between them. CDR3 length: 16 residues. Germline V gene data show CDR1 as PRHDT and CDR2 as FYEKMQ (reference sequence). CDR3 bases: TGTGCCAGCAGGTCTACAGGGCGCGCGAACACCGGGGAGCTGTTTTTT. Translated, it gives CASRSTGRANTGELFF.

The chain uses TRBV2 and TRBJ1-4; 12 positions match TRBD1. Unmatched junction bases numbered 5, after V lost 5 bases and J lost 7 bases. Germline V gene data show CDR1 as SNHLY and CDR2 as FYNNEI. The CDR3 totals 15 residues. In nucleotides, the CDR3 is TGTGCCAGCAGTCCCGGGACAGGGGGCGGTGAAAAACTGTTTTTT. It specifies CASSPGTGGGEKLFF.

The V and J genes are TRBV5-1 and TRBJ1-4, with D possibly TRBD1 on 6 matching bases. Germline CDR1 and CDR2: SGHRS and YFSETQ. Trimming cost V 2 bases and J 8 bases, with 13 bases left between them. CDR3 length: 14 amino acids. Here the CDR3 reads CASSFTGAEEKLFF. CDR3 in DNA: TGCGCCAGCAGCTTTACGGGGGCGGAGGAAAAACTGTTTTTT.

The rearrangement joins TRBV9 to TRBJ2-1; D may be TRBD1 or TRBD2 (5 bases each). The germline V and J ends were trimmed by 7 bases and 0 bases, with 8 bases remaining between them. CDR3 length equals 13 residues. Germline V gene lookup returns CDR1 SGDLS and CDR2 YYNGEE. The CDR3 is CASGGVSYNEQFF. The CDR3 nucleotides read TGTGCCAGCGGGGGAGTCTCCTACAATGAGCAGTTCTTC.

This rearrangement joins TRBV27 to TRBJ2-4; D is perhaps TRBD1 (6 bases). This CDR3 is built from 14 residues. V was trimmed by 5 bases and J by 1 base, leaving 9 bases between them. The germline gives CDR1 MNHEY, CDR2 SMNVEV (reference sequence). As DNA, the CDR3 is TGTGCCAGCAGTATACAGGGTGCCAAAAACATTCAGTACTTC. Amino acid sequence: CASSIQGAKNIQYF.

A single count supports this clone. The chain is built from TRBV13 and TRBJ2-6; D is uncertain. Trimming cost V 7 bases and J 4 bases, with 8 bases left between them. Germline loops: CDR1 PRHDT, CDR2 FYEKMQ (reference sequence). This CDR3 spans 13 amino acids. This CDR3 is CASIEGGANVLTF. The CDR3 DNA reads TGTGCCAGCATTGAAGGGGGGGCCAACGTCCTGACTTTC.

The V call is TRBV5-6, the J call TRBJ2-7; TRBD1 agrees at 8 bases. The CDR3 runs to 16 residues. J lost 7 bases, V lost 4 bases, and 16 bases had no gene match. Germline CDR1 is SGHDT and CDR2 is YYEEEE. CDR3 DNA sequence: TGTGCCAGCAGCCCGTGGGTCAGGACAGGGCCCTTTGAGCAGTACTTC. Protein sequence: CASSPWVRTGPFEQYF. Together with reference TRBV5-6 and TRBJ2-7, the CDR3 gives the full variable domain: DAGVTQSPTHLIKTRGQQVTLRCSPKSGHDTVSWYQQALGQGPQFIFQYYEEEERQRGNFPDRFSGHQFPNYSSELNVNALLLGDSALYLCASSPWVRTGPFEQYFGPGTRLTVT.

This clone was observed once. The V gene is TRBV28, the J gene TRBJ2-3, with D perhaps TRBD1 (6 bases). Per the germline V gene, CDR1 is MDHEN and CDR2 is SYDVKM. The CDR3 extends over 14 amino acids. V was shortened by 5 bases and J by 8 bases, with 17 bases between the two germline ends. The CDR3 DNA follows: TGTGCCAGCAGTAACAGGGTGTCAGTAGCTACGCAGTATTTT. Its protein product is CASSNRVSVATQYF.

This chain uses TRBV18 with TRBJ2-3; 10 bases line up with TRBD2. Germline CDR1 KGHSH, CDR2 LQKENI. V trimming: 3 bases; J trimming: 2 bases; junction bases outside the gene matches: 2. This CDR3 has 15 amino acids. The CDR3 is CASSPGLANTDTQYF. In DNA form, the CDR3 reads TGTGCCAGCTCACCGGGACTAGCGAACACAGATACGCAGTATTTT.

The chain uses TRBV6-6 and TRBJ1-4; tentative D call: TRBD1 (5 bases). CDR3 size: 16 residues. The V end was cut by 0 bases, the J end by 4 bases, with 12 bases between. Germline V lookup: CDR1 MNHNY, CDR2 SVGAGI (reference sequence). The CDR3 nucleotides are TGTGCCAGCAGTTACTCGACGCCAGGGCATAATGAAAAACTGTTTTTT. Its protein product is CASSYSTPGHNEKLFF.

The chain recombines TRBV27 with TRBJ2-1, with D perhaps being TRBD1 or TRBD2 (5 bases each). Between the trimmed V and J ends, which lost 5 bases and 4 bases, there was a span of 12 bases. Germline loops: CDR1 MNHEY, CDR2 SMNVEV (reference sequence). The CDR3 runs to 14 residues. The CDR3 protein is CASSLKGPYNEQFF. The CDR3 region has the DNA TGTGCCAGCAGTCTCAAGGGACCTTACAATGAGCAGTTCTTC.

The genes are TRBV5-6 and TRBJ2-7; D perhaps matches TRBD1 (6 bases). The CDR3 totals 16 residues. Germline CDR1 and CDR2: SGHDT and YYEEEE. Trimming took 6 bases from V and 2 from J, leaving 21 bases between them. The CDR3 spells CASTEIGTLITYEQYF. The CDR3 DNA reads TGTGCCAGCACCGAGATAGGGACACTGATAACCTACGAGCAGTACTTC.

CDR3 protein: CASSLTINQPQHF. Written as DNA, the CDR3 is TGCGCCAGCAGCCTGACCATCAATCAGCCCCAGCATTTT. The rearrangement uses TRBV5-1 and TRBJ1-5; D not certain. V gave up 4 bases and J gave up 3 bases, with 8 bases separating them. CDR1 is SGHRS, CDR2 YFSETQ, per germline. CDR3 size: 13 residues.

This chain links TRBV4-2 with TRBJ1-4; D not resolved. This CDR3 spans 15 amino acids. Germline V gives CDR1 LGHNA, CDR2 YNFKEQ. Trimming stripped 4 bases from V and 0 bases from J, with 9 bases between. This chain's CDR3 is CASSPDVTTNEKLFF. The DNA of the CDR3 is TGTGCCAGCAGCCCAGACGTGACAACTAATGAAAAACTGTTTTTT.

The rearrangement uses TRBV7-9 and TRBJ1-4; unclear D gene. The germline gives CDR1 SEHNR, CDR2 FQNEAQ (reference sequence). The V end was cut by 1 base, the J end by 5 bases, with 8 bases between. This CDR3 has 14 residues. The CDR3 DNA reads TGTGCCAGCAGCTTAGTTGGCTTAAATGAAAAACTGTTTTTT. Amino acid sequence: CASSLVGLNEKLFF.